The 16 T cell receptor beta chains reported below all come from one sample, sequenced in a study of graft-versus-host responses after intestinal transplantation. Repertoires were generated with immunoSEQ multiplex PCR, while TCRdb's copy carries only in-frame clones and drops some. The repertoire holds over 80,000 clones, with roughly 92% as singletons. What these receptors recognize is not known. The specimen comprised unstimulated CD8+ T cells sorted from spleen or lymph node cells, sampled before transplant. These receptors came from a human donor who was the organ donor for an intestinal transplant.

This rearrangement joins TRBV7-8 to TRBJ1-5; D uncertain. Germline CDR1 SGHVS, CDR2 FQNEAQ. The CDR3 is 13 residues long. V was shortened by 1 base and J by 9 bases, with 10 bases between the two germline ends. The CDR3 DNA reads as TGTGCCAGCAGCTTAGAGCGTTTTCGGCCCCAGCATTTT. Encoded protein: CASSLERFRPQHF.

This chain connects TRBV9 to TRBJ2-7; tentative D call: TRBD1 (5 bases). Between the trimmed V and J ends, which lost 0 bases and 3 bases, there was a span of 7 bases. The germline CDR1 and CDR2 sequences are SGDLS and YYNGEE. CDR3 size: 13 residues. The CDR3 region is CASSVGTNYEQYF. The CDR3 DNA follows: TGTGCCAGCAGCGTAGGGACAAACTACGAGCAGTACTTC.

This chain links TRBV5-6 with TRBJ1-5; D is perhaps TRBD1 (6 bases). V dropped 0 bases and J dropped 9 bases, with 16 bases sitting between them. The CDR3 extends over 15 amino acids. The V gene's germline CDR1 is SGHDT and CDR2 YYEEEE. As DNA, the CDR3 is TGTGCCAGCAGCTTGGGGACAGAATGGGGTCGGCCCCAGCATTTT. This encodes CASSLGTEWGRPQHF. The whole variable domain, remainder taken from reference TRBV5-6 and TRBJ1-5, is DAGVTQSPTHLIKTRGQQVTLRCSPKSGHDTVSWYQQALGQGPQFIFQYYEEEERQRGNFPDRFSGHQFPNYSSELNVNALLLGDSALYLCASSLGTEWGRPQHFGDGTRLSIL.

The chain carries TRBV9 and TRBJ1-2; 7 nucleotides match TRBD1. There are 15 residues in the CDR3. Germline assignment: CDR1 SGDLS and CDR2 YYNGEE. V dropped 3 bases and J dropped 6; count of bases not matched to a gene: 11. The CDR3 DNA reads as TGTGCCAGCAGCGGTGTACAGGGGTACGAGAATGGCTACACCTTC. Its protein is CASSGVQGYENGYTF.

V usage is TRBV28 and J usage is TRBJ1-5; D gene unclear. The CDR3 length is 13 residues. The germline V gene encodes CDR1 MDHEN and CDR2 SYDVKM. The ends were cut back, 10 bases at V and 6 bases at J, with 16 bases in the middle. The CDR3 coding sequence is TGTGCCACCCTGGCCCACGGAGGTCAGCCCCAGCATTTT. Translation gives CATLAHGGQPQHF.

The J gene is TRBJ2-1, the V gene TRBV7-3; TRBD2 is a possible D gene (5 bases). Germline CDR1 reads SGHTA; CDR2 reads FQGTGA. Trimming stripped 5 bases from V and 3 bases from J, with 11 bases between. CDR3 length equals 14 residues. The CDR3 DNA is TGTGCCAGCAGCGAGGGCACGAACTACAATGAGCAGTTCTTC. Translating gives CASSEGTNYNEQFF.

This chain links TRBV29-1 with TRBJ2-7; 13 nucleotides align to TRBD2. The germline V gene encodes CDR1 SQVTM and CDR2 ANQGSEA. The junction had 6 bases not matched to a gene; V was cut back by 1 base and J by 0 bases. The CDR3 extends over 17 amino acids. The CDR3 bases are TGCAGCGTTGAAGGACTAGCGGGGGGCCAAAGCTCCTACGAGCAGTACTTC. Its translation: CSVEGLAGGQSSYEQYF.

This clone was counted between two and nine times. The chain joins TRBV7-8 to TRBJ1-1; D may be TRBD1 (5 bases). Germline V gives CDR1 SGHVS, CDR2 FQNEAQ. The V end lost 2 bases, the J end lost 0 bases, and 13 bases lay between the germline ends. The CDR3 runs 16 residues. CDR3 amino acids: CASSLPVAGLNTEAFF. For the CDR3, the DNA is TGTGCCAGCAGCTTACCGGTTGCAGGGCTGAACACTGAAGCTTTCTTT.

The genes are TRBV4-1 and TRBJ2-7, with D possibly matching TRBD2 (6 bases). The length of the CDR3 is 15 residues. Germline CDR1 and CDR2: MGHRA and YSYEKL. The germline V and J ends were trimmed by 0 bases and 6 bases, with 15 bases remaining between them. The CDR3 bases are TGCGCCAGCAGCCAAGACAGAAATAGCGGCGCCGAGCAGTACTTC. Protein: CASSQDRNSGAEQYF.

The CDR3 loop is CASSLVGTGGGWETQYF. In DNA form, the CDR3 reads TGTGCCAGCAGCTTAGTCGGGACAGGGGGCGGGTGGGAGACCCAGTACTTC. The V and J genes are TRBV7-2 and TRBJ2-5; TRBD1 matches at 12 bases. The CDR3 has 17 residues. The ends lost 1 base at V and 5 bases at J; junction bases unmatched: 8. Germline V gene data show CDR1 as SGHTA and CDR2 as FQGNSA. The variable domain in full, completed from reference TRBV7-2 and TRBJ2-5, reads GAGVSQSPSNKVTEKGKDVELRCDPISGHTALYWYRQSLGQGLEFLIYFQGNSAPDKSGLPSDRFSAERTGGSVSTLTIQRTQQEDSAVYLCASSLVGTGGGWETQYFGPGTRLLVL.

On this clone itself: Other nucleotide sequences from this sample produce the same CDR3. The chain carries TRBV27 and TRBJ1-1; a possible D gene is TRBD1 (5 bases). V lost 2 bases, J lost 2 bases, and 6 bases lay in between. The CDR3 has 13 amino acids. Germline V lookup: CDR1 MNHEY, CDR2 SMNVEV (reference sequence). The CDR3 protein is CASSLQGNTEAFF. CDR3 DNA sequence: TGTGCCAGCAGTTTACAGGGTAACACTGAAGCTTTCTTT.

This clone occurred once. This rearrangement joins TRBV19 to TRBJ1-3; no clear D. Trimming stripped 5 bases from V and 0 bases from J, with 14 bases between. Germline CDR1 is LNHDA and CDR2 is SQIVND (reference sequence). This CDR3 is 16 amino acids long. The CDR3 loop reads CASSFDWRSSGNTIYF. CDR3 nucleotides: TGTGCCAGTAGTTTTGATTGGAGAAGCTCTGGAAACACCATATATTTT.

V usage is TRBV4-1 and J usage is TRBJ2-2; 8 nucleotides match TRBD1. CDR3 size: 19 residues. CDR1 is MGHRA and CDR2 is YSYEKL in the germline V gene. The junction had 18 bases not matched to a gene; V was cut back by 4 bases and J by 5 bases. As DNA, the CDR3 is TGCGCCAGCAGCCCAGGGGGCGATTCAGGCCACCTGAGGACCGGGGAGCTGTTTTTT. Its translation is CASSPGGDSGHLRTGELFF.

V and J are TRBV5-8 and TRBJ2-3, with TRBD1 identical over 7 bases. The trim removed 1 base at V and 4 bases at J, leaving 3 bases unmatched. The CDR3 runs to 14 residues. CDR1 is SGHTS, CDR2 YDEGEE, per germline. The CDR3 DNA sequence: TGTGCCAGCAGCTTGAGAGGGGGCTCAGATACGCAGTATTTT. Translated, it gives CASSLRGGSDTQYF. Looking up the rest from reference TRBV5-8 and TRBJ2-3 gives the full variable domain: EAGVTQSPTHLIKTRGQQATLRCSPISGHTSVYWYQQALGLGLQFLLWYDEGEERNRGNFPPRFSGRQFPNYSSELNVNALELEDSALYLCASSLRGGSDTQYFGPGTRLTVL.

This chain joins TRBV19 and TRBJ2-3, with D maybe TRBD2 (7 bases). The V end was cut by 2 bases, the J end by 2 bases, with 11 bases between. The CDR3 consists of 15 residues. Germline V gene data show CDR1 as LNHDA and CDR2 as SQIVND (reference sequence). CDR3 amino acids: CASSIPAGATDTQYF. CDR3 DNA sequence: TGTGCCAGTAGTATACCCGCGGGGGCCACAGATACGCAGTATTTT.

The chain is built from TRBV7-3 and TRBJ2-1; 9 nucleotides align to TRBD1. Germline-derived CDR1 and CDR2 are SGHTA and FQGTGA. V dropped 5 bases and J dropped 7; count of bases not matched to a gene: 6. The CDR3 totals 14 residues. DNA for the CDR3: TGTGCCAGCAGCCAACAGGGGGCGTTAAATGAGCAGTTCTTC. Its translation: CASSQQGALNEQFF.